Below are 8 T cell receptor beta chains sequenced from a single sample in a study of cytotoxic CD8 clonotypes in ibrutinib-treated CLL. Method: immunoSEQ multiplex PCR; TCRdb's copy keeps in-frame clones and lacks some. The sample yields approximately 200,000 clones, 72% seen once. The sequencing used PBMCs, collected after 24 months of ibrutinib treatment. The receptors stem from a human donor with chronic lymphocytic leukemia.

The chain couples TRBV11-3 to TRBJ2-7, with D perhaps assigned TRBD1 or TRBD2 (5 bases each). The CDR3 consists of 12 residues. V dropped 2 bases and J dropped 6 bases, with 8 bases sitting between them. Germline loops: CDR1 SGHNT, CDR2 YENEEA. The CDR3 DNA reads TGTGCCAGCAGCTTAAGGGGACGCGAGCAGTACTTC. Residues: CASSLRGREQYF.

This clone has a single count. This chain joins TRBV5-4 and TRBJ2-7; TRBD2 aligns across 11 bases. Germline CDR1 and CDR2: SGHNT and YYREEE (reference sequence). After removal of 4 bases from V and 2 bases from J, the junction contained 5 bases not matched to a gene. This CDR3 is 15 amino acids long. CDR3 amino acids: CASSRTSGGTYEQYF. The DNA of the CDR3 is TGTGCCAGCAGCCGTACTAGCGGGGGAACCTACGAGCAGTACTTC.

The chain combines TRBV5-1 with TRBJ2-7, with TRBD1 matching over 9 bases. Looked up from germline, CDR1 is SGHRS and CDR2 is YFSETQ. CDR3 length equals 15 residues. V shed 4 bases and J 0 bases; nucleotides not matched to a gene: 5. CDR3 nucleotides: TGCGCCAGCAGCGCCGGGACAGGGACCTCCTACGAGCAGTACTTC. Protein product: CASSAGTGTSYEQYF.

The sample holds one count of this clone. The chain joins TRBV7-9 to TRBJ2-2, with D unresolved. CDR1 and CDR2 from the germline V gene are SEHNR and FQNEAQ (reference sequence). The length of the CDR3 is 14 residues. The V end was cut by 1 base, the J end by 7 bases, with 10 bases between. CDR3 DNA sequence: TGTGCCAGCAGCTTAGGTTTCTTTCTCGGGGAGCTGTTTTTT. Its protein product is CASSLGFFLGELFF.

V gene TRBV30 combines with J gene TRBJ2-7; a weak D match, TRBD2 (6 bases). CDR3 length: 16 amino acids. V gave up 0 bases and J gave up 2 bases, with 17 bases separating them. The germline V gene encodes CDR1 GTSNPN and CDR2 SVGIG (reference sequence). This CDR3 is CAWSVRWGGDPYEQYF. The CDR3 DNA reads as TGTGCCTGGAGTGTACGGTGGGGCGGGGATCCCTACGAGCAGTACTTC.

The rearrangement uses TRBV25-1 and TRBJ2-3, with 12 bases that match TRBD2. Germline V lookup: CDR1 MGHDK, CDR2 SYGVNS. The CDR3 runs to 14 residues. The V gene end was trimmed by 6 bases and the J gene end by 4 bases; junction bases not matched to a gene: 2. CDR3 region: CASSRLAGADTQYF. CDR3 nucleotides: TGTGCCAGCAGCCGACTAGCGGGAGCAGATACGCAGTATTTT.

This sequence joins TRBV28 and TRBJ2-7; TRBD1 matches 9 bases. The CDR3 extends over 15 amino acids. V trimming: 8 bases; J trimming: 4 bases; junction bases outside the gene matches: 12. CDR1 and CDR2 from the germline V gene are MDHEN and SYDVKM. The CDR3 nucleotides read TGTGCCAGCTCAATGCCGGGACAGGGTGGTTACGAGCAGTACTTC. Translating gives CASSMPGQGGYEQYF.

V is TRBV6-1 and J is TRBJ2-7, with 7 bases matching TRBD2. From germline, CDR1 is MNHNS and CDR2 SASEGT. This CDR3 region has 16 residues. The trim removed 2 bases at V and 0 bases at J, leaving 7 bases unmatched. CDR3 loop: CASSEILAFSSYEQYF. In DNA, the CDR3 is TGTGCCAGCAGTGAAATACTAGCGTTTAGCTCCTACGAGCAGTACTTC.